The 8 T cell receptor beta chains presented below share a single source sample, sequenced in a study of blood T cell repertoires in COVID-19. Sequencing was performed with immunoSEQ multiplex PCR; in TCRdb, only in-frame clones are kept and a portion is missing. The sample holds roughly 130,000 clones, 84% seen once. The specimen was PBMCs or T cells enriched from blood (not recorded which). The source of these receptors is a man between 35 and 55 years old with acute COVID-19.

The chain combines TRBV7-2 with TRBJ1-5; 8 bases are a match to TRBD1. The CDR3 contains 14 residues. The junction had 4 bases not matched to a gene; V was cut back by 6 bases and J by 3 bases. Germline CDR1 and CDR2: SGHTA and FQGNSA. The CDR3: CASSVDRANQPQHF. CDR3 sequence (DNA): TGTGCCAGCAGTGTGGACAGGGCCAATCAGCCCCAGCATTTT.

J is TRBJ2-2 and V is TRBV5-1, with 11 positions matching TRBD2. Trimming at V came to 5 bases and at J to 7 bases, leaving 19 bases not matched to a gene. CDR3 length: 19 residues. CDR1 is SGHRS and CDR2 is YFSETQ in the germline V gene. The CDR3 nucleotides read TGCGCCAGCAGTTTACGCCCCGACCTAGCGGGAGGAATAGACGGGGAGCTGTTTTTT. This gives the protein CASSLRPDLAGGIDGELFF.

The chain employs TRBV9 and TRBJ1-3; 8 bases are shared with TRBD1. Germline loops: CDR1 SGDLS, CDR2 YYNGEE. The CDR3 sequence is 15 residues long. The V segment lost 1 base and the J segment 2 bases; nucleotides outside the gene matches: 2. As DNA, the CDR3 is TGTGCCAGCAGCGTACCAGGGGGCACTGGAAACACCATATATTTT. Protein product: CASSVPGGTGNTIYF.

This clone was seen only once. V and J are TRBV4-3 and TRBJ2-5; D is perhaps TRBD2 (5 bases). The germline V gene encodes CDR1 LGHNA and CDR2 YSLEER. Trimming shortened V by 0 bases and J by 2 bases, and 13 bases separated the two germline ends. CDR3 length equals 16 residues. The CDR3 region has the DNA TGCGCCAGCAGCCAAGAAGCGGCCGGCCTACAAGAGACCCAGTACTTC. Protein: CASSQEAAGLQETQYF.

V is TRBV5-8 and J is TRBJ1-1; 9 positions match TRBD1. Germline V lookup: CDR1 SGHTS, CDR2 YDEGEE. The CDR3 length is 16 residues. V was clipped by 8 bases and J by 1 base; unmatched bases: 12. In DNA, the CDR3 is TGTGCCAGTTTATCCGGGACAGGGTTGACGAACACTGAAGCTTTCTTT. This codes for CASLSGTGLTNTEAFF. Together with reference TRBV5-8 and TRBJ1-1, the CDR3 gives the full variable domain: EAGVTQSPTHLIKTRGQQATLRCSPISGHTSVYWYQQALGLGLQFLLWYDEGEERNRGNFPPRFSGRQFPNYSSELNVNALELEDSALYLCASLSGTGLTNTEAFFGQGTRLTVV.

The J gene is TRBJ1-4, the V gene TRBV12-3 or TRBV12-4; possibly TRBD1 for D (5 bases). V shed 8 bases and J shed 1 base, with 8 bases lying between them. The CDR3 is made up of 13 amino acids. The CDR3 here is CASQGVTNEKLFF. For the CDR3, the DNA is TGTGCCAGCCAAGGGGTAACTAATGAAAAACTGTTTTTT.

V and J are TRBV4-3 and TRBJ2-2; D unresolved. The germline CDR1 and CDR2 sequences are LGHNA and YSLEER. The length of the CDR3 is 13 residues. The ends were cut back, 0 bases at V and 4 bases at J, with 3 bases in the middle. CDR3 bases: TGCGCCAGCAGCCAAGACGGCACCGGGGAGCTGTTTTTT. Amino acid sequence: CASSQDGTGELFF.

The sample holds one count of this clone. The genes are TRBV5-1 and TRBJ2-2; no clear D gene. CDR1 SGHRS and CDR2 YFSETQ come from the germline V gene. The CDR3 is made up of 14 amino acids. Trimming stripped 1 base from V and 4 bases from J, with 8 bases between. CDR3 protein: CASSLSQVTGELFF. In nucleotides, the CDR3 is TGCGCCAGCAGCTTGAGCCAGGTCACCGGGGAGCTGTTTTTT.